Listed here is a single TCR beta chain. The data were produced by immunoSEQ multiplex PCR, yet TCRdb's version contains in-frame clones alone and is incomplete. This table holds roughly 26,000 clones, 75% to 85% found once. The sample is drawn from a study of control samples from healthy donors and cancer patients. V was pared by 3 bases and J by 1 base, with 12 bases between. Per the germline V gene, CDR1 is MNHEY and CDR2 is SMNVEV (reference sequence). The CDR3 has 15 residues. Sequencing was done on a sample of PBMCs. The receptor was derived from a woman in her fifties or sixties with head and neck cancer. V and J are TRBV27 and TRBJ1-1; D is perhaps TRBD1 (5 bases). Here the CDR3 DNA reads TGTGCCAGCAGTTTTTACGGGACGGGGAACACTGAAGCTTTCTTT. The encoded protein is CASSFYGTGNTEAFF.